These T cell receptor beta chains were read from a single sample in a study of PD-1 blockade in classical Hodgkin lymphoma. The method was immunoSEQ multiplex PCR; TCRdb's version includes in-frame clones alone and lacks a portion of them. The table has 25,000 to 35,000 clones, 90% to 95% seen once. Sequencing was performed on peripheral blood mononuclear cells (PBMCs). Receptor source: a human donor with classical Hodgkin lymphoma. CDR3s include the opening cysteine and the closing phenylalanine or tryptophan. The D gene is left open where the match is weak. A row's size may be missing; if present it is once, few, many or a size class.

d_call: TRBD1; v_call: TRBV4-1; clone_size: NA; j_call: TRBJ2-7; cdr3_length: 15; cdr3_nt: TGCGCCAGCAGCCCGGGACAGGCAGCCTACTACGAGCAGTACTTC; cdr3_aa: CASSPGQAAYYEQYF
d_call: TRBD2; v_call: TRBV27; clone_size: NA; j_call: TRBJ2-1; cdr3_length: 19; cdr3_nt: TGTGCCAGCAGTTTACTACCGGGACTAGCGTCGAGCTCCTACAATGAGCAGTTCTTC; cdr3_aa: CASSLLPGLASSSYNEQFF
d_call: NA; v_call: TRBV5-4; clone_size: NA; j_call: TRBJ2-4; cdr3_length: 15; cdr3_nt: TGTGCCAGCAGCTTAAAGTCTGGGGGTCCAAACATTCAGTACTTC; cdr3_aa: CASSLKSGGPNIQYF
d_call: TRBD2; v_call: TRBV11-2; clone_size: NA; j_call: TRBJ2-3; cdr3_length: 15; cdr3_nt: TGTGCCAGCAGCTTAGCGGGGGGTTCGGCAGATACGCAGTATTTT; cdr3_aa: CASSLAGGSADTQYF
d_call: NA; v_call: TRBV11-2; clone_size: NA; j_call: TRBJ2-7; cdr3_length: 15; cdr3_nt: TGTGCCAGCAGCTTCGGTGGGAGAGCCTCCTACGAGCAGTACTTC; cdr3_aa: CASSFGGRASYEQYF
d_call: NA; v_call: TRBV7-2; clone_size: NA; j_call: TRBJ2-6; cdr3_length: 14; cdr3_nt: TGTGCCAGCAGCCTAACGTCCGGGGCCAACGTCCTGACTTTC; cdr3_aa: CASSLTSGANVLTF
d_call: NA; v_call: TRBV2; clone_size: once; j_call: TRBJ2-2; cdr3_length: 17; cdr3_nt: TGTGCCAGCAGTGAAGCGTCGGACGGAGCGAACACCGGGGAGCTGTTTTTT; cdr3_aa: CASSEASDGANTGELFF
d_call: NA; v_call: TRBV6-1; clone_size: NA; j_call: TRBJ2-1; cdr3_length: 15; cdr3_nt: TGTGCCAGCAGTGAAGCGCCGCAGGGTTTCAATGAGCAGTTCTTC; cdr3_aa: CASSEAPQGFNEQFF
d_call: TRBD2; v_call: TRBV6-1; clone_size: NA; j_call: TRBJ2-7; cdr3_length: 15; cdr3_nt: TGTGCCAGCAGTGAAGATCTAGCGGGAGCCTACGAGCAGTACTTC; cdr3_aa: CASSEDLAGAYEQYF
d_call: TRBD1; v_call: TRBV6-1; clone_size: few; j_call: TRBJ2-2; cdr3_length: 16; cdr3_nt: TGTGCCAGCAGTGAACATGACAGGGAGAGGACCGGGGAGCTGTTTTTT; cdr3_aa: CASSEHDRERTGELFF
d_call: NA; v_call: TRBV11-3; clone_size: once; j_call: TRBJ2-3; cdr3_length: 13; cdr3_nt: TGTGCCAGCCGCAACAGGGGCACAGATACGCAGTATTTT; cdr3_aa: CASRNRGTDTQYF
d_call: NA; v_call: TRBV6-1; clone_size: NA; j_call: TRBJ2-7; cdr3_length: 15; cdr3_nt: TGTGCCAGCAGTGAATTGGGGGCCGTTGACTACGAGCAGTACTTC; cdr3_aa: CASSELGAVDYEQYF
d_call: NA; v_call: TRBV7-2; clone_size: NA; j_call: TRBJ1-1; cdr3_length: 14; cdr3_nt: TGTGCCAGCAGCTTAGTGGTTATGAACACTGAAGCTTTCTTT; cdr3_aa: CASSLVVMNTEAFF
d_call: NA; v_call: TRBV6-5; clone_size: NA; j_call: TRBJ1-5; cdr3_length: 13; cdr3_nt: TGTGCCAGCAGTAGATCACTCCATCAGCCCCAGCATTTT; cdr3_aa: CASSRSLHQPQHF
d_call: NA; v_call: TRBV7-6; clone_size: NA; j_call: TRBJ1-1; cdr3_length: 17; cdr3_nt: TGTGCCAGCAGCTTAGAGGGTATTGGGGCCTATTACACTGAAGCTTTCTTT; cdr3_aa: CASSLEGIGAYYTEAFF
d_call: TRBD1; v_call: TRBV6-5; clone_size: NA; j_call: TRBJ1-2; cdr3_length: 12; cdr3_nt: TGTGCCAGCAGGGACAGGAACTATGGCTACACCTTC; cdr3_aa: CASRDRNYGYTF
d_call: NA; v_call: TRBV9; clone_size: NA; j_call: TRBJ1-4; cdr3_length: 14; cdr3_nt: TGTGCCAGCAGCGGCCACGGACATAATGAAAAACTGTTTTTT; cdr3_aa: CASSGHGHNEKLFF
d_call: NA; v_call: TRBV7-8; clone_size: NA; j_call: TRBJ2-3; cdr3_length: 16; cdr3_nt: TGTGCCAGCAGCCGAGGGGGGGGCCTCCTCACAGATACGCAGTATTTT; cdr3_aa: CASSRGGGLLTDTQYF
d_call: NA; v_call: TRBV5-6; clone_size: NA; j_call: TRBJ2-3; cdr3_length: 13; cdr3_nt: TGTGCCAGCAGCTTTACAGGGCTAGATACGCAGTATTTT; cdr3_aa: CASSFTGLDTQYF
d_call: TRBD2; v_call: TRBV19; clone_size: once; j_call: TRBJ2-3; cdr3_length: 13; cdr3_nt: TGTGCCAGCCGGACTAGCGGCACAGATACGCAGTATTTT; cdr3_aa: CASRTSGTDTQYF
d_call: NA; v_call: TRBV7-6; clone_size: NA; j_call: TRBJ1-6; cdr3_length: 13; cdr3_nt: TGTGCCAGCAGCTTCGACTATAATTCACCCCTCCACTTT; cdr3_aa: CASSFDYNSPLHF
d_call: NA; v_call: TRBV6-1; clone_size: NA; j_call: TRBJ2-2; cdr3_length: 13; cdr3_nt: TGTGCCAGCAGTAGCGGGAACACCGGGGAGCTGTTTTTT; cdr3_aa: CASSSGNTGELFF
d_call: NA; v_call: TRBV7-2; clone_size: NA; j_call: TRBJ1-1; cdr3_length: 12; cdr3_nt: TGTGCCAGCAGCTTAAGGGTAACTGAAGCTTTCTTT; cdr3_aa: CASSLRVTEAFF
d_call: NA; v_call: TRBV5-1; clone_size: NA; j_call: TRBJ1-2; cdr3_length: 17; cdr3_nt: TGCGCCAGCAGCTTGGGGACCCGACAGGAAACTAACTATGGCTACACCTTC; cdr3_aa: CASSLGTRQETNYGYTF
d_call: NA; v_call: TRBV2; clone_size: NA; j_call: TRBJ1-2; cdr3_length: 15; cdr3_nt: TGTGCCAGCAGTAGAGACAGTGCAATAAACTATGGCTACACCTTC; cdr3_aa: CASSRDSAINYGYTF
d_call: TRBD1; v_call: TRBV5-6; clone_size: NA; j_call: TRBJ1-5; cdr3_length: 16; cdr3_nt: TGTGCCAGCAGCTCCTCGGACAGGGGTCGCAATCAGCCCCAGCATTTT; cdr3_aa: CASSSSDRGRNQPQHF
d_call: NA; v_call: TRBV19; clone_size: NA; j_call: TRBJ1-3; cdr3_length: 17; cdr3_nt: TGTGCCAGTAGGCCCCGGAGGAACCGAGGGGGTGGAAACACCATATATTTT; cdr3_aa: CASRPRRNRGGGNTIYF
d_call: TRBD1; v_call: TRBV4-2; clone_size: once; j_call: TRBJ2-3; cdr3_length: 15; cdr3_nt: TGTGCCAGCAGCCAAGACAGTCAGGGGGCAGATACGCAGTATTTT; cdr3_aa: CASSQDSQGADTQYF
d_call: NA; v_call: TRBV2; clone_size: NA; j_call: TRBJ2-6; cdr3_length: 16; cdr3_nt: TGTGCCAGCAGTGAAGGGAAACTCCCCGGGGCCAACGTCCTGACTTTC; cdr3_aa: CASSEGKLPGANVLTF
d_call: NA; v_call: TRBV27; clone_size: few; j_call: TRBJ2-1; cdr3_length: 16; cdr3_nt: TGTGCCAGCAGTTTATGGAGCGGTGGCTCCTACAATGAGCAGTTCTTC; cdr3_aa: CASSLWSGGSYNEQFF
d_call: NA; v_call: TRBV6-5; clone_size: NA; j_call: TRBJ1-1; cdr3_length: 16; cdr3_nt: TGTGCCAGCAGTTACTCGTGGAGTCGGGGGAACACTGAAGCTTTCTTT; cdr3_aa: CASSYSWSRGNTEAFF
d_call: NA; v_call: TRBV5-4; clone_size: NA; j_call: TRBJ2-7; cdr3_length: 14; cdr3_nt: TGTGCCAGCAGCTTTTCGGCGGATTCATACGAGCAGTACTTC; cdr3_aa: CASSFSADSYEQYF
d_call: NA; v_call: TRBV4-1; clone_size: NA; j_call: TRBJ2-2; cdr3_length: 18; cdr3_nt: TGCGCCAGCAGCCAGCGGAATCCAGGTTCAGCGAACACCGGGGAGCTGTTTTTT; cdr3_aa: CASSQRNPGSANTGELFF
d_call: NA; v_call: TRBV5-4; clone_size: NA; j_call: TRBJ2-5; cdr3_length: 14; cdr3_nt: TGTGCCAGCAGCCCGATGACCAGTAAAGAGACCCAGTACTTC; cdr3_aa: CASSPMTSKETQYF
d_call: NA; v_call: TRBV10-3; clone_size: NA; j_call: TRBJ1-2; cdr3_length: 18; cdr3_nt: TGTGCCATCAGTGAGTCGAGCGACAGACCCCAGAGAAACTATGGCTACACCTTC; cdr3_aa: CAISESSDRPQRNYGYTF